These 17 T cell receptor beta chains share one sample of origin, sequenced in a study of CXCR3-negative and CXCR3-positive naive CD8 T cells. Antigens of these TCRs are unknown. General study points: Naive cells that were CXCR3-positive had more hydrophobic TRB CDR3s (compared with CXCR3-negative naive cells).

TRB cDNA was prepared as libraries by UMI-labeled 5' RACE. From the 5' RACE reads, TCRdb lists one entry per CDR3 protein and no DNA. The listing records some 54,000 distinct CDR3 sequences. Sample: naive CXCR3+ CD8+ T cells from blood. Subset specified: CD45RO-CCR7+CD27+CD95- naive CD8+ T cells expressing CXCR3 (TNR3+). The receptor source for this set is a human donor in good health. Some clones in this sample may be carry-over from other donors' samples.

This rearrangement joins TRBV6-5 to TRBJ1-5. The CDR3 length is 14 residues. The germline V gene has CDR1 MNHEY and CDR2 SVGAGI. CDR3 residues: CASSYGASNQPQHF.

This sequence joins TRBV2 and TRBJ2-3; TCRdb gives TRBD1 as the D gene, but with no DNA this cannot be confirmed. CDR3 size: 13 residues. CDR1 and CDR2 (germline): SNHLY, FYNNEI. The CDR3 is CASSDPGFDTQYF.

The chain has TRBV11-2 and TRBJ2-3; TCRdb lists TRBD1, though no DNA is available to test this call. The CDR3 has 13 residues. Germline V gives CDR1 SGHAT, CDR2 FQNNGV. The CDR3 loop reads CASSGGHTDTQYF. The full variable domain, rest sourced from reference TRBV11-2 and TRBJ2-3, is EAGVAQSPRYKIIEKRQSVAFWCNPISGHATLYWYQQILGQGPKLLIQFQNNGVVDDSQLPKDRFSAERLKGVDSTLKIQPAKLEDSAVYLCASSGGHTDTQYFGPGTRLTVL.

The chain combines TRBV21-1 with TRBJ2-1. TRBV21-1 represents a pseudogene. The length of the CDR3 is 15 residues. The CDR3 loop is CASSNKLGTYNEQFF.

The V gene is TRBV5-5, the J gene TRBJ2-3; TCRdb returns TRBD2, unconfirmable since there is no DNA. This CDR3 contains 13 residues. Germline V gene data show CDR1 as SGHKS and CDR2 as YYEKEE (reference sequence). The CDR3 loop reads CASSRLDVDTQYF. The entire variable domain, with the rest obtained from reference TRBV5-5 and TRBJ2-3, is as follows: DAGVTQSPTHLIKTRGQQVTLRCSPISGHKSVSWYQQVLGQGPQFIFQYYEKEERGRGNFPDRFSARQFPNYSSELNVNALLLGDSALYLCASSRLDVDTQYFGPGTRLTVL.

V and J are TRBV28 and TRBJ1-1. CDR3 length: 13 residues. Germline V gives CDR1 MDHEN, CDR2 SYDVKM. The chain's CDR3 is CASSLYKNTEAFF.

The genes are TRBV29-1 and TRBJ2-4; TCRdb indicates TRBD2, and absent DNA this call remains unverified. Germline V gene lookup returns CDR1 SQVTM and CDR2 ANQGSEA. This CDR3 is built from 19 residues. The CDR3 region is CSVEDSVVAGTFDKNIQYF.

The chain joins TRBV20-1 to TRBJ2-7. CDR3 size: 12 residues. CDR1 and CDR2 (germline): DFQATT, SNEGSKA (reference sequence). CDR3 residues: CSARDASYEQYF.

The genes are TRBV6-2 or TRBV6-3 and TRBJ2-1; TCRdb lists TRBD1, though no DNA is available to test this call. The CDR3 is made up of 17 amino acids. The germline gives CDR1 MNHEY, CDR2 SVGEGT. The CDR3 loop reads CASSYPWQGAHGREQFF.

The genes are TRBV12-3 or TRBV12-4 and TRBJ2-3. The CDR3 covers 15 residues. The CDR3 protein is CASSLVVRRGDTQYF.

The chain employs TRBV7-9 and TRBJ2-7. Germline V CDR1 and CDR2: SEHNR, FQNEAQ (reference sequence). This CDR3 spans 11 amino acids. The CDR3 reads CASDDSYEQYF. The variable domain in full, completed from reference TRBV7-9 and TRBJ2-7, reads DTGVSQNPRHKITKRGQNVTFRCDPISEHNRLYWYRQTLGQGPEFLTYFQNEAQLEKSRLLSDRFSAERPKGSFSTLEIQRTEQGDSAMYLCASDDSYEQYFGPGTRLTVT.

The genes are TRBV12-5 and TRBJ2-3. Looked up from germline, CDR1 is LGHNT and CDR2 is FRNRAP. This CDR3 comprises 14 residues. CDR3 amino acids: CASGLGQGTDTQYF.

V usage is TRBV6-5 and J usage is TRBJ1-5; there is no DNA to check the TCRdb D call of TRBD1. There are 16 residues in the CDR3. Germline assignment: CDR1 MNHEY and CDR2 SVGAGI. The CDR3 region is CASSYFGQGSNQPQHF.

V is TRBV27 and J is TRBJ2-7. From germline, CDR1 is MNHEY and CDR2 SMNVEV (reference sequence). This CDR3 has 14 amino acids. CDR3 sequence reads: CASSSSLGPYEQYF.

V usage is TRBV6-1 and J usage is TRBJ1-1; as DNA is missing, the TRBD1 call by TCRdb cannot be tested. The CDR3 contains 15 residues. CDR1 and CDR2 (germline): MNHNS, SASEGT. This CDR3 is CASSELTGGSTEAFF.

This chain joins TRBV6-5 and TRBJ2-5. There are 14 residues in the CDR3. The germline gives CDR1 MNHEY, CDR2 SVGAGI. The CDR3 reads CASSYGQSFETQYF.

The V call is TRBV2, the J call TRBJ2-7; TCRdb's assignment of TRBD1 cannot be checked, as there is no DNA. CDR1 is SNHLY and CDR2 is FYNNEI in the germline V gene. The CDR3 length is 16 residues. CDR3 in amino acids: CASSVSPGQSDYEQYF.